This T cell receptor (beta chain) originates from a study of blood T cell repertoires in COVID-19. Germline trimming cut 0 bases from V and 2 bases from J; bases unmatched to any gene: 17. The CDR3 totals 20 residues. Germline loops: CDR1 LGHNA, CDR2 YNFKEQ. Profiled with immunoSEQ multiplex PCR; TCRdb holds only in-frame clones, not every one. The sample lists approximately 190,000 clones; just under 85% were seen once. This chain uses TRBV4-2 with TRBJ2-7, with 9 bases fitting TRBD1. Sequenced material: peripheral blood. This receptor was identified in a woman in her seventies with active or convalescent COVID-19. The CDR3: CASSQDRAEGQGFSPYEQYF. The DNA for the CDR3 is TGTGCCAGCAGCCAAGATCGGGCGGAAGGACAGGGGTTTAGCCCCTACGAGCAGTACTTC.